These T cell receptor beta chains were read from a single sample in a study of shared clonotypes between healthy human individuals. The data were produced by immunoSEQ multiplex PCR, yet TCRdb's version contains in-frame clones alone and is incomplete. Of 800,000 or so clones listed, about 96% were seen once; the top ten hold about 0.21%. Sequenced: naive CD8+ T cells sorted from blood. Receptors originate from a young man in good health. The CDR3 runs from the conserved cysteine through the conserved F or W. The D gene is left open where the match is weak. The size field is filled for only some rows; it gives once, few, many or a size class.

abundance,j_gene,d_gene,v_gene,CDR3aa,CDR3nt
few,TRBJ2-7,-,TRBV29-1,CSVGGLPPDFYEQYF,TGCAGCGTCGGGGGACTTCCCCCTGACTTCTACGAGCAGTACTTC
-,TRBJ2-1,TRBD1,TRBV27,CASSSVGQVEGNEQFF,TGTGCCAGCAGTTCTGTTGGACAGGTTGAGGGCAATGAGCAGTTCTTC
-,TRBJ2-2,TRBD2,TRBV7-7,CASSQGLAGVTGELFF,TGTGCTAGCAGCCAGGGACTAGCGGGAGTTACCGGGGAGCTGTTTTTT
-,TRBJ2-7,-,TRBV7-8,CASSLPQDFSTYEQYF,TGTGCCAGCAGCTTACCACAGGACTTTTCGACCTACGAGCAGTACTTC
-,TRBJ2-7,-,TRBV10-1,CASSEDVSYEQYF,TGCGCCAGCAGTGAGGACGTCTCCTACGAGCAGTACTTC
-,TRBJ2-3,-,TRBV5-5,CASSLVRESSTDTQYF,TGTGCCAGCAGCTTGGTTAGAGAATCTAGCACAGATACGCAGTATTTT
-,TRBJ2-3,TRBD2,TRBV27,CASSPRTGGFTDTQYF,TGTGCCAGCAGTCCGCGTACCGGGGGGTTTACAGATACGCAGTATTTT
once,TRBJ2-1,-,TRBV7-9,CASSQGLYNEQFF,TGTGCCAGCAGCCAGGGCCTGTACAATGAGCAGTTCTTC
-,TRBJ2-2,-,TRBV19,CASSILVAGELFF,TGTGCCAGTAGTATATTGGTGGCCGGGGAGCTGTTTTTT
-,TRBJ2-7,-,TRBV4-3,CASSQDQGPTSYEQYF,TGCGCCAGCAGCCAAGATCAGGGACCCACCTCCTACGAGCAGTACTTC
-,TRBJ1-1,-,TRBV2,CASSLENTEAFF,TGTGCCAGCAGTCTTGAAAACACTGAAGCTTTCTTT
-,TRBJ2-5,-,TRBV7-9,CASSLTYQETQYF,TGTGCCAGCAGCTTAACCTACCAAGAGACCCAGTACTTC
-,TRBJ2-7,-,TRBV7-9,CASSPALTYEQYF,TGTGCCAGCAGCCCCGCACTAACCTACGAGCAGTACTTC
-,TRBJ2-3,-,TRBV27,CASRGLGTDTQYF,TGTGCCAGCAGGGGGTTGGGCACAGATACGCAGTATTTT
-,TRBJ2-7,-,TRBV7-6,CASSLAVGDEQYF,TGTGCCAGCAGCTTGGCCGTAGGCGACGAGCAGTACTTC
-,TRBJ2-7,-,TRBV7-2,CASRGSDGYEQYF,TGTGCCAGCAGAGGTTCGGATGGCTACGAGCAGTACTTC
once,TRBJ2-7,-,TRBV4-1,CASSQVEGTGEQYF,TGCGCCAGCAGCCAAGTTGAGGGAACGGGGGAGCAGTACTTC